This TCR beta chain comes out of a study of siplizumab effects on memory and regulatory T cells. Study-level results: Suppressive function of proliferating Tregs from siplizumab cultures was not confirmed.

Comments on this clone: Its antigen is unknown.

The ends lost 0 bases at V and 10 bases at J; junction bases unmatched: 16. There are 19 residues in the CDR3. CDR1 and CDR2 from the germline V gene are MGHRA and YSYEKL. The assay was immunoSEQ multiplex PCR, and TCRdb's table has in-frame clones only and misses some. The repertoire holds over 85,000 clones, with about 94% as singletons. This clonotype was obtained from a human donor in good health. This chain links TRBV4-1 with TRBJ1-6, with 9 bases aligning to TRBD1. The material sequenced was CD4+ T cells sorted from blood. CDR3 protein: CASSQDHIRIHRGPSPLHF. The CDR3 DNA reads TGCGCCAGCAGCCAAGACCATATACGGATACACAGGGGGCCGTCACCCCTCCACTTT.